The rows below give T cell receptor beta chains drawn from one sample of a study of blood T cell repertoires in COVID-19. The data were produced by immunoSEQ multiplex PCR, yet TCRdb's version contains in-frame clones alone and is incomplete. In the table there are about 150,000 clones, around 85% of which are singletons. The sequenced sample consisted of peripheral blood. Receptor source: a man between 60 and 70 years old with COVID-19, enrolled during active disease. The CDR3 runs from the conserved cysteine through the conserved F or W. Fields, in order: clone size, CDR3 length, V gene, D gene, J gene, CDR3 protein, CDR3 DNA. A D gene is named only where the DNA matches it firmly. A row's size may be missing; if present it is once, few, many or a size class.

NA	15	TRBV30	NA	TRBJ1-5	CAWRNPGGGDQPQHF	TGTGCCTGGAGGAACCCGGGGGGGGGAGATCAGCCCCAGCATTTT
NA	11	TRBV7-2	NA	TRBJ2-7	CASANRYEQYF	TGTGCCAGCGCCAACAGATACGAGCAGTACTTC
NA	12	TRBV5-8	NA	TRBJ1-6	CASSLYDSPLHF	TGTGCCAGCAGCTTGTATGATTCACCCCTCCACTTT
NA	14	TRBV29-1	NA	TRBJ2-2	CSVLRTGNTGELFF	TGCAGCGTGCTTCGTACAGGGAACACCGGGGAGCTGTTTTTT
NA	15	TRBV27	TRBD1	TRBJ1-2	CASGSWVGQGYGYTF	TGTGCCAGCGGTTCCTGGGTAGGACAGGGGTATGGCTACACCTTC
NA	13	TRBV3-1/TRBV3-2	NA	TRBJ1-5	CASSQGDNQPQHF	TGTGCCAGCAGCCAAGGGGACAACCAGCCCCAGCATTTT
once	12	TRBV7-2	NA	TRBJ1-6	CASSFVGAALHF	TGTGCCAGCAGCTTTGTAGGGGCGGCCCTCCACTTT
NA	15	TRBV9	TRBD2	TRBJ2-2	CASTSGIANTGELFF	TGTGCCAGCACTAGCGGGATCGCGAACACCGGGGAGCTGTTTTTT
NA	15	TRBV5-8	TRBD1	TRBJ1-1	CASLAWGTGMIEAFF	TGTGCCAGCCTAGCTTGGGGGACAGGGATGATTGAAGCTTTCTTT
NA	16	TRBV7-3	NA	TRBJ1-3	CASSLTRQFGGNTIYF	TGTGCCAGCAGCTTAACGAGGCAGTTTGGTGGAAACACCATATATTTT
NA	14	TRBV29-1	NA	TRBJ1-1	CSVEVRKFNTEAFF	TGCAGCGTTGAGGTCAGGAAATTCAACACTGAAGCTTTCTTT
NA	13	TRBV6-5	NA	TRBJ1-1	CASMAGQATEAFF	TGTGCCAGCATGGCAGGGCAGGCCACTGAAGCTTTCTTT
NA	13	TRBV6-4	NA	TRBJ1-1	CASSQGQNTEAFF	TGTGCCAGCAGTCAGGGACAGAACACTGAAGCTTTCTTT
NA	14	TRBV15	NA	TRBJ1-5	CATSRDGLRQPQHF	TGTGCCACCAGCAGAGATGGCCTCCGACAGCCCCAGCATTTT
NA	16	TRBV11-1	TRBD2	TRBJ2-1	CASNPAGGTSYNEQFF	TGTGCCAGCAACCCAGCGGGAGGGACCTCCTACAATGAGCAGTTCTTC
NA	18	TRBV19	TRBD2	TRBJ2-2	CASSIRSPSGGNTGELFF	TGTGCCAGTAGTATACGTTCCCCTAGCGGGGGTAACACCGGGGAGCTGTTTTTT
NA	16	TRBV21-1	NA	TRBJ1-5	CARSRVPGYSNQPQHF	TGTGCCAGAAGCAGGGTTCCCGGGTATAGCAATCAGCCCCAGCATTTT
NA	15	TRBV5-8	NA	TRBJ2-7	CASSLGGAKTYEQYF	TGTGCCAGCAGCTTGGGGGGAGCGAAAACCTACGAGCAGTACTTC
NA	17	TRBV5-1	TRBD1	TRBJ1-2	CASSPTGTGATNYGYTF	TGCGCCAGCAGCCCGACCGGGACAGGGGCCACTAACTATGGCTACACCTTC
NA	12	TRBV7-2	NA	TRBJ2-5	CASRFLQETQYF	TGTGCCAGCAGATTTCTCCAAGAGACCCAGTACTTC
few	15	TRBV18	TRBD2	TRBJ2-2	CASPTRGAIPGELFF	TGTGCCAGCCCTACGCGGGGGGCCATCCCCGGGGAGCTGTTTTTT